This T cell receptor (beta chain) is drawn from a study of PD-L1 blockade in urothelial cancer. Study overall: Patients' atezolizumab regimen, 1,200 mg intravenously every 3 weeks, began in the mid-2010s.

Only in-frame clones appear in the TCRdb table, and some are missing; sequencing was by immunoSEQ multiplex PCR. This table has just over 50,000 clones, approximately 86% appearing once. In its sample, this clone was seen a few times. Per the germline V gene, CDR1 is GTSNPN and CDR2 is SVGIG (reference sequence). V was shortened by 2 bases and J by 5 bases, with 19 bases between the two germline ends. The CDR3 has 17 residues. This TCR was sampled from a man between 60 and 75 years old with urothelial cancer. J is TRBJ1-6 and V is TRBV30; D call uncertain. Source: PBMCs, taken around atezolizumab (anti-PD-L1) treatment. Here the CDR3 DNA reads TGTGCCTGGAGTCATTCGCATGAGGCACTTCATAATTCACCCCTCCACTTT. Protein sequence: CAWSHSHEALHNSPLHF.